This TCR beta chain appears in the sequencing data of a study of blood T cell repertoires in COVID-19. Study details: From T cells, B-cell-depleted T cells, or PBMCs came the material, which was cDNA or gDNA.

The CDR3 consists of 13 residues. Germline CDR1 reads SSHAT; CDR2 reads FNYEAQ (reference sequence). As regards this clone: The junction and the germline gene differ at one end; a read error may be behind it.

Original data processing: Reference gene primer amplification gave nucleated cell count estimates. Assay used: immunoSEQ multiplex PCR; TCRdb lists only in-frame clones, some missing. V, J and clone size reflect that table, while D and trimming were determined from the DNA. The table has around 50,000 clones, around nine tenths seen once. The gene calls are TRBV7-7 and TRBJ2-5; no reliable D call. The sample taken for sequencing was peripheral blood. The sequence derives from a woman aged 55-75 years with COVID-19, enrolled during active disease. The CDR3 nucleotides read TGTGCTAGCAGCTTAGTACTCCAAGAGACCCAGTACTTC. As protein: CASSLVLQETQYF.